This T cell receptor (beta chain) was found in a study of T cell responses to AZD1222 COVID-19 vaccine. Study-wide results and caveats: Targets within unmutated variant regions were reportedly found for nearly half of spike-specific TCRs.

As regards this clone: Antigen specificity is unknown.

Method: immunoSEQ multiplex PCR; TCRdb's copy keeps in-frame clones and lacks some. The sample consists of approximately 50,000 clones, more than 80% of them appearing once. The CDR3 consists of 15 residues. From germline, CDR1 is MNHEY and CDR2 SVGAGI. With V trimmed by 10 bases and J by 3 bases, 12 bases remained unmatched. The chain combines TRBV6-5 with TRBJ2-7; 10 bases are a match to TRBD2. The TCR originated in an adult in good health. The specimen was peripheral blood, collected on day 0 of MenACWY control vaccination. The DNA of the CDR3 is TGTGCCACGATGGGCCGGGTAGCGGGAGGCTACGAGCAGTACTTC. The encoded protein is CATMGRVAGGYEQYF.